This TCR beta chain was sequenced during a study of cytomegalovirus exposure and HLA in healthy donors. A multiplex PCR was run with 60 Vbeta primers and 13 Jbeta primers. Assay: immunoSEQ multiplex PCR; the TCRdb copy retains only in-frame clones and omits some. The profile shows hundreds of thousands of clones, approximately 83% of them singletons. Trimming cost V 8 bases and J 3 bases; bases outside gene matches: 5. This CDR3 region has 14 residues. Germline-derived CDR1 and CDR2 are SNHLY and FYNNEI. Sequenced material: PBMCs. The rearrangement links TRBV2 to TRBJ2-7, with TRBD2 matching 12 bases. This clonotype was obtained from a girl aged 5 to 17 in good health and CMV-seronegative. This CDR3 reads CASHRLAGVYEQYF. DNA of the CDR3: TGTGCCAGCCATCGACTAGCGGGGGTCTACGAGCAGTACTTC.